The rows below give T cell receptor beta chains drawn from one sample of a study of human T cells and chemical hapten exposure. TCRdb fed the RACE reads into MiXCR, producing one record per CDR3 protein. The table records some 400,000 distinct CDR3 sequences, approximately 4.4% of them present only once. The specimen comprised whole blood, sampled in connection with sensitization to the hapten diphenylcyclopropenone (DPC). The receptors were sampled from a woman aged 45-65 years with alopecia areata. Some clones in this sample may be carry-over from other donors' samples. Both conserved end residues are part of each CDR3. The D gene is left open where the match is weak. Clone size is shown for a subset of rows, as once, few, many or a class of expanded clone.

j_call | clone_size | d_call | v_call | cdr3_aa | cdr3_nt
TRBJ2-3 | many | NA | TRBV9 | CASSPPGQGGDTQYF | TGTGCCAGCAGCCCCCCGGGGCAGGGTGGAGATACGCAGTATTTT
TRBJ1-6 | NA | NA | TRBV12-3/TRBV12-4 | CASSLGIRESPLHF | TGTGCCAGCAGTTTGGGAATAAGGGAGTCACCCCTCCACTTT
TRBJ2-1 | many | TRBD2 | TRBV5-1 | CASTSGGASSYNEQFF | TGCGCCAGCACTAGCGGGGGCGCGAGCTCCTACAATGAGCAGTTCTTC
TRBJ1-5 | NA | NA | TRBV3-1 | CASSQELGLNQPQHF | TGTGCCAGCAGCCAAGAGCTAGGACTCAATCAGCCCCAGCATTTT
TRBJ2-1 | many | NA | TRBV3-1 | CASSRVGGRNEQFF | TGTGCCAGCAGCAGGGTAGGTGGGCGCAATGAGCAGTTCTTC
TRBJ1-2 | few | TRBD1 | TRBV29-1 | CSVLQGHGYTF | TGCAGCGTATTACAGGGGCATGGCTACACCTTC
TRBJ1-4 | many | NA | TRBV11-2 | CASSLGPSLELFF | TGTGCCAGCAGCTTAGGTCCGAGTTTGGAACTGTTTTTT
TRBJ2-6 | many | NA | TRBV6-6 | CASSSRESGANVLTF | TGTGCCAGCAGTTCACGGGAATCTGGGGCCAACGTCCTGACTTTC
TRBJ1-6 | many | NA | TRBV20-1 | CSVEGPYNSPLHF | TGCAGCGTAGAGGGTCCCTATAATTCACCCCTCCACTTT
TRBJ2-7 | many | TRBD1 | TRBV29-1 | CSVDTGAAYEQYF | TGCAGCGTCGATACAGGGGCCGCCTACGAGCAGTACTTC
TRBJ2-1 | many | TRBD2 | TRBV7-2 | CASSLDSGGGNEQFF | TGTGCCAGCAGCTTAGATAGCGGGGGGGGCAATGAGCAGTTCTTC
TRBJ1-1 | few | NA | TRBV6-5 | CASSYDPRGTEAFF | TGTGCCAGCAGTTACGATCCCCGGGGCACTGAAGCTTTCTTT
TRBJ2-7 | few | NA | TRBV27 | CASSPPGPEQYF | TGTGCCAGCAGCCCTCCCGGTCCCGAGCAGTACTTC
TRBJ1-1 | few | NA | TRBV2 | CASSRDTYTEAFF | TGTGCCAGCAGCCGGGACACCTACACTGAAGCTTTCTTT
TRBJ2-7 | many | NA | TRBV27 | CASSWAGPRDEQYF | TGTGCCAGCAGTTGGGCGGGACCCCGAGACGAGCAGTACTTC
TRBJ1-4 | many | NA | TRBV12-3/TRBV12-4 | CASSFFQGGEKLFF | TGTGCCAGCAGTTTTTTCCAGGGAGGCGAAAAACTGTTTTTT
TRBJ2-2 | many | TRBD2 | TRBV20-1 | CSARSGGAAGELFF | TGCAGTGCTAGATCCGGGGGGGCCGCCGGGGAGCTGTTTTTT
TRBJ2-3 | many | NA | TRBV3-1 | CASRGDRSTDTQYF | TGTGCCAGCAGAGGTGACAGGAGCACAGATACGCAGTATTTT
TRBJ2-3 | many | TRBD1 | TRBV7-2 | CASSVPTGARTDTQYF | TGTGCCAGCAGCGTGCCGACAGGGGCGCGCACAGATACGCAGTATTTT
TRBJ2-5 | NA | TRBD1 | TRBV7-9 | CASSSPRDRGNQETQYF | TGTGCCAGCAGCAGTCCCCGGGACAGGGGGAACCAAGAGACCCAGTACTTC
TRBJ1-2 | many | TRBD1 | TRBV5-1 | CASSLALNLGTDAGYTF | TGCGCCAGCAGCTTGGCCCTCAACCTAGGGACAGACGCTGGCTACACCTTC
TRBJ1-5 | many | TRBD1 | TRBV2 | CASSDGTVYNQPQHF | TGTGCCAGCAGTGACGGGACAGTATACAATCAGCCCCAGCATTTT
TRBJ1-2 | many | NA | TRBV11-2 | CASSLSGRSYGYTF | TGTGCCAGCAGCTTGTCCGGACGGTCCTATGGCTACACCTTC
TRBJ2-3 | few | NA | TRBV28 | CASRGGGIRLYTDTQYF | TGTGCCAGCAGGGGGGGAGGCATCCGACTATACACAGATACGCAGTATTTT
TRBJ2-7 | many | NA | TRBV4-3 | CASSQDPVISREQYF | TGCGCCAGCAGCCAAGATCCGGTGATATCCCGCGAGCAGTACTTC
TRBJ2-7 | NA | TRBD2 | TRBV3-1 | CASSQPILLAGEHEQYF | TGTGCCAGCAGCCAACCTATCCTCTTAGCGGGAGAACACGAGCAGTACTTC
TRBJ1-5 | many | NA | TRBV11-2 | CASSLVGGLGGNQPQHF | TGTGCCAGCAGCTTAGTGGGAGGGCTGGGGGGCAATCAGCCCCAGCATTTT
TRBJ2-5 | many | NA | TRBV7-8 | CASSSLRLGRETQYF | TGTGCCAGCAGCTCACTAAGGCTGGGCAGGGAGACCCAGTACTTC
TRBJ2-3 | few | TRBD2 | TRBV28 | CASSYGTSGRAPTDTQYF | TGTGCCAGCAGTTACGGGACTAGCGGGAGGGCCCCCACAGATACGCAGTATTTT
TRBJ2-2 | few | TRBD2 | TRBV4-1 | CASGTSGYTGELFF | TGCGCCAGCGGGACTAGCGGGTACACCGGGGAGCTGTTTTTT
TRBJ2-3 | few | NA | TRBV24-1 | CATSDPTTGFSTNTQYF | TGTGCCACCAGTGACCCAACTACAGGGTTTTCTACTAATACGCAGTATTTT
TRBJ1-1 | many | TRBD1 | TRBV12-5 | CASGLERTGRSTEAFF | TGTGCTAGTGGTTTGGAAAGGACAGGGCGGAGCACTGAAGCTTTCTTT
TRBJ1-1 | many | TRBD1 | TRBV5-6 | CASSFGQGELGTEAFF | TGTGCCAGCAGCTTTGGACAGGGAGAATTGGGAACTGAAGCTTTCTTT